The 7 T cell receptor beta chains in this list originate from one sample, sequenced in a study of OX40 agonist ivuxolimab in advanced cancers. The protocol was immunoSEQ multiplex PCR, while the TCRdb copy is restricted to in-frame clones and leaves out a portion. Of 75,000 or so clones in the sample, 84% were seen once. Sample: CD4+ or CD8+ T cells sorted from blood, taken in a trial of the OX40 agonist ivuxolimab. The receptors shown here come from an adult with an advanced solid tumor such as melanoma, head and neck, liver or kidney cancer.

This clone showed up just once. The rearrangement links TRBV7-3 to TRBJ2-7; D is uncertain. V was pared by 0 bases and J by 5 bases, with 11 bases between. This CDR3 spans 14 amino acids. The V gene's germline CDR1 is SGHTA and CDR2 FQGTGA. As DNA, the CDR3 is TGTGCCAGCAGCTTAACCGGGCCAAACCACGAGCAGTACTTC. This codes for CASSLTGPNHEQYF.

The CDR3 bases are TGCGCCAGCAGCGGAACAGGGGGCACTGAAGCTTTCTTT. Translated: CASSGTGGTEAFF. The rearrangement uses TRBV5-1 and TRBJ1-1; 8 bases fit TRBD1. Germline CDR1 SGHRS, CDR2 YFSETQ. J was trimmed by 4 bases and V by 4 bases; bases with no gene match: 3. The CDR3 has 13 amino acids.

The CDR3 is CASSTAWDTQYF. The CDR3 DNA follows: TGTGCCAGCAGTACTGCTTGGGATACGCAGTATTTT. V usage is TRBV27 and J usage is TRBJ2-3; D gene uncertain. Germline loops: CDR1 MNHEY, CDR2 SMNVEV (reference sequence). This CDR3 comprises 12 residues. V lost 5 bases and J lost 6, with 9 bases in between.

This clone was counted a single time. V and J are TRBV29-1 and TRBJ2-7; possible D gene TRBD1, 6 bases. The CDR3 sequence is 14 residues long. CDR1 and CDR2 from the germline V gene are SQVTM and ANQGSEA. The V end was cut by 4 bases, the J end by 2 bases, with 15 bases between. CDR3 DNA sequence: TGCAGCGTTGGTCGTCGTCGGGACACCTACGAGCAGTACTTC. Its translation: CSVGRRRDTYEQYF.

The CDR3 sequence: CASSSRPRGTEAFF. The DNA of the CDR3 is TGTGCCAGCAGTTCTCGGCCCAGAGGGACTGAAGCTTTCTTT. The rearrangement links TRBV2 to TRBJ1-1; D unclear. Between the trimmed V and J ends, which lost 5 bases and 5 bases, there was a span of 15 bases. This CDR3 comprises 14 residues. The V gene's germline CDR1 is SNHLY and CDR2 FYNNEI.

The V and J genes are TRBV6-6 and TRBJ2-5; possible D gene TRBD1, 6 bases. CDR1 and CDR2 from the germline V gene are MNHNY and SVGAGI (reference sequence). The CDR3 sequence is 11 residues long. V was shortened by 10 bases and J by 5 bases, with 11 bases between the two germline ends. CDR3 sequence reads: CATGVSETQYF. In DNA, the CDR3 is TGTGCCACAGGGGTCAGCGAGACCCAGTACTTC.

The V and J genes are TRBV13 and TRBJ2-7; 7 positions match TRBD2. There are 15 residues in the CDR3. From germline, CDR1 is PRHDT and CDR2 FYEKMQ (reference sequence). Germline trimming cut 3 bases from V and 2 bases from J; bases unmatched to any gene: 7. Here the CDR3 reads CASSLQRGKTYEQYF. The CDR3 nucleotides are TGTGCCAGCAGCTTGCAGCGGGGCAAGACCTACGAGCAGTACTTC.